The entry below describes one TCR beta chain. The data originate from a study of technical replicates of blood from a few donors. CDR3 length equals 15 residues. V shed 5 bases, J shed 2 bases, and the junction held 5 bases outside the gene matches. Germline V CDR1 and CDR2: SGHVS, FQNEAQ. Assay: immunoSEQ multiplex PCR; the TCRdb copy retains only in-frame clones and omits some. Of 75,000 to 100,000 clones detected, just over 90% appear once; the ten largest clones hold 0.27%. The chain links TRBV7-8 to TRBJ1-4, with 7 positions matching TRBD1. The sequence came from a human donor in good health. Material for sequencing was T cells isolated from PBMCs. CDR3 in DNA: TGTGCCAGCAGCCCTTACAGGGGCACTAATGAAAAACTGTTTTTT. Protein product: CASSPYRGTNEKLFF.